These 16 T cell receptor beta chains came from one sample sequenced in a study of shared clonotypes between healthy human individuals. The protocol was immunoSEQ multiplex PCR, while the TCRdb copy is restricted to in-frame clones and leaves out a portion. This sample carries roughly 2.2 million clones, more than 85% of them seen once, and the ten largest clones take 0.39%. Sequencing was done on a sample of naive CD4+ T cells from PBMCs. Documented subset: CD45RA+ positively selected. These receptors were collected from a man aged 18 to 29 in good health. Some clones in this sample may be carry-over from other donors' samples.

J is TRBJ1-2 and V is TRBV6-5; a possible D gene is TRBD1 (5 bases). Germline assignment: CDR1 MNHEY and CDR2 SVGAGI. CDR3 size: 15 residues. V dropped 3 bases and J dropped 2 bases, with 13 bases sitting between them. The CDR3 sequence: CASSYARGTNYGYTF. The DNA of the CDR3 is TGTGCCAGCAGTTATGCTCGAGGGACGAACTATGGCTACACCTTC.

V and J are TRBV28 and TRBJ1-2; 9 positions agree with TRBD1. The CDR3 covers 14 residues. J gave up 6 bases and V 6 bases, and 8 bases lay outside the gene matches. Germline CDR1 reads MDHEN; CDR2 reads SYDVKM. CDR3 protein: CASSNTGGRDGYTF. The DNA of the CDR3 is TGTGCCAGCAGCAATACAGGGGGCAGGGATGGCTACACCTTC.

The chain has TRBV7-2 and TRBJ2-5; perhaps TRBD2 as D (5 bases). V lost 1 base and J 1 base, leaving 7 bases between the germline ends. The length of the CDR3 is 14 residues. Germline V gives CDR1 SGHTA, CDR2 FQGNSA. Here the CDR3 reads CASSLVGSQETQYF. In DNA, the CDR3 is TGTGCCAGCAGCTTAGTGGGGAGCCAAGAGACCCAGTACTTC.

V usage is TRBV7-3 and J usage is TRBJ2-1; 13 nucleotides agree with TRBD2. The CDR3 is 16 residues long. Germline CDR1 is SGHTA and CDR2 is FQGTGA. J lost 8 bases, V lost 4 bases, and 8 bases had no gene match. CDR3 sequence: CASSSRTSGSIDEQFF. The CDR3 coding sequence is TGTGCCAGCAGCTCGAGGACTAGCGGGAGTATCGATGAGCAGTTCTTC.

This chain's CDR3 is CASSLSRSGGYEQYF. The CDR3 DNA reads as TGTGCCAGCAGCTTATCTCGGAGCGGGGGTTACGAGCAGTACTTC. The chain couples TRBV7-3 to TRBJ2-7, with 8 bases identical to TRBD2. The junction had 7 bases not matched to a gene; V was cut back by 2 bases and J by 4 bases. CDR3 length: 15 residues. Germline assignment: CDR1 SGHTA and CDR2 FQGTGA.

A word on this clone: Within the sample, other DNA sequences also encode this same CDR3. J is TRBJ1-5 and V is TRBV7-2; TRBD1 might be the D (5 bases). This CDR3 spans 14 amino acids. CDR1 and CDR2 (germline): SGHTA, FQGNSA. Trimming left V 2 bases short and J 3 bases short, with 8 bases between. This CDR3 is CASSLQGYNQPQHF. The DNA of the CDR3 is TGTGCCAGCAGCTTACAGGGATACAATCAGCCCCAGCATTTT. Supplemented by reference TRBV7-2 and TRBJ1-5, the full variable domain reads GAGVSQSPSNKVTEKGKDVELRCDPISGHTALYWYRQSLGQGLEFLIYFQGNSAPDKSGLPSDRFSAERTGGSVSTLTIQRTQQEDSAVYLCASSLQGYNQPQHFGDGTRLSIL.

The CDR3 loop is CASSQPASPRSQPQHF. CDR3 DNA sequence: TGTGCCAGCAGTCAACCCGCGTCCCCGCGTAGTCAGCCCCAGCATTTT. The rearrangement uses TRBV28 and TRBJ1-5, with D uncertain. In germline, CDR1 is MDHEN, CDR2 SYDVKM. V was trimmed by 5 bases and J by 6 bases, leaving 20 bases between them. There are 16 residues in the CDR3. The entire variable domain, with the rest obtained from reference TRBV28 and TRBJ1-5, is as follows: DVKVTQSSRYLVKRTGEKVFLECVQDMDHENMFWYRQDPGLGLRLIYFSYDVKMKEKGDIPEGYSVSREKKERFSLILESASTNQTSMYLCASSQPASPRSQPQHFGDGTRLSIL.

The V and J genes are TRBV18 and TRBJ2-7; D may correspond to TRBD1 or TRBD2 (5 bases each). The CDR3 spans 16 residues. V gave up 3 bases and J gave up 0 bases, with 15 bases separating them. Germline values: CDR1 KGHSH, CDR2 LQKENI. The CDR3 sequence is CASSPLRGRSSYEQYF. CDR3 nucleotides: TGTGCCAGCTCACCCCTGAGGGGACGGAGCTCCTACGAGCAGTACTTC.

This chain links TRBV5-4 with TRBJ2-1; possible D gene TRBD1, 6 bases. The germline V gene has CDR1 SGHNT and CDR2 YYREEE (reference sequence). The length of the CDR3 is 12 residues. V lost 4 bases and J 9 bases, leaving 11 bases between the germline ends. Here the CDR3 DNA reads TGTGCCAGCAGCCCAGGGGTTGGTGAGCAGTTCTTC. It translates to CASSPGVGEQFF.

CDR3 DNA: TGTGCCAGCATAGCGTCCATCTCGAACACCGGGGAGCTGTTTTTT. Translating it yields CASIASISNTGELFF. The rearrangement joins TRBV7-9 to TRBJ2-2; tentatively, D is TRBD2 (5 bases). Between the trimmed V and J ends, which lost 7 bases and 0 bases, there was a span of 12 bases. From germline, CDR1 is SEHNR and CDR2 FQNEAQ (reference sequence). The CDR3 is made up of 15 amino acids.

This chain links TRBV27 with TRBJ2-1; a weak D match, TRBD2 (6 bases). This CDR3 is 14 amino acids long. V was pared by 2 bases and J by 8 bases, with 13 bases between. Per the germline V gene, CDR1 is MNHEY and CDR2 is SMNVEV (reference sequence). Here the CDR3 DNA reads TGTGCCAGCAGTTTACAGCTAGCGTACGATGAGCAGTTCTTC. The encoded protein is CASSLQLAYDEQFF.

Turning to this clone: The final CDR3 position lacks the conserved phenylalanine or tryptophan, pointing to a likely read error. The gene calls are TRBV19 and TRBJ1-1; no reliable D call. Germline CDR1 LNHDA, CDR2 SQIVND (reference sequence). The germline V and J ends were trimmed by 7 bases and 4 bases, with 13 bases remaining between them. This CDR3 contains 13 residues. CDR3 region: CASIGREGTEAFL. CDR3 bases: TGTGCCAGTATAGGAAGGGAGGGCACTGAAGCTTTCCTT.

The chain has TRBV27 and TRBJ1-3; maybe TRBD1 (6 bases). Trimming shortened V by 4 bases and J by 2 bases, and 12 bases separated the two germline ends. Looked up from germline, CDR1 is MNHEY and CDR2 is SMNVEV (reference sequence). The CDR3 runs to 15 residues. DNA for the CDR3: TGTGCCAGCAGTTCCCACAGGGACGCTGGAAACACCATATATTTT. Protein: CASSSHRDAGNTIYF.

This clone was seen just once. The chain carries TRBV6-5 and TRBJ2-1; D not certain. This CDR3 comprises 14 residues. The germline V gene has CDR1 MNHEY and CDR2 SVGAGI. The V gene lost 0 bases and the J gene lost 10 bases, with 13 bases spanning the gap. The CDR3 reads CASSYSRLGPEQFF. Written as DNA, the CDR3 is TGTGCCAGCAGTTACTCGCGGCTCGGGCCAGAGCAGTTCTTC.

V usage is TRBV29-1 and J usage is TRBJ2-3; D ambiguous. CDR3 size: 14 residues. Germline V gene data show CDR1 as SQVTM and CDR2 as ANQGSEA. Trimming pared 7 bases from V and 2 bases from J, leaving 16 bases between. CDR3 sequence reads: CSAPLGGPTDTQYF. CDR3 in DNA: TGCAGCGCGCCCCTGGGCGGACCCACAGATACGCAGTATTTT.

The rearrangement uses TRBV7-9 and TRBJ2-2; D is possibly TRBD2 (6 bases). V lost 3 bases, J lost 5 bases, and 13 bases lay in between. Germline V CDR1 and CDR2: SEHNR, FQNEAQ (reference sequence). CDR3 length: 15 amino acids. CDR3 bases: TGTGCCAGCAGCTTGTTCCGGGAGAGGACCGGGGAGCTGTTTTTT. Encoded protein: CASSLFRERTGELFF.